What follows is one T cell receptor (beta chain) and its context. No antigen is known for it. This entry comes from a study of CD4 T cells in relation to SARS-CoV-2 and coronaviruses. Study at large: TCR beta CDR3s were sequenced after roughly ten-day antigen culture of PBMCs.

The V and J ends lost 0 bases and 6 bases respectively, with 7 bases between them. Germline V gene sequence: CDR1 SGHRS, CDR2 YFSETQ. CDR3 length: 14 residues. Method: immunoSEQ multiplex PCR; TCRdb's copy keeps in-frame clones and lacks some. The data show around 45,000 clones, roughly 80% seen once. The sequence was collected from an adult with COVID-19. This chain uses TRBV5-1 with TRBJ1-6; D might be TRBD1 (6 bases). The source material was naive CD4+ T cells from PBMCs, cultured in vitro. Subset noted: naive CD4+ T cells isolated by negative enrichment. CDR3 sequence: CASSLGTANSPLHF. The CDR3 DNA sequence: TGCGCCAGCAGCTTGGGGACAGCTAATTCACCCCTCCACTTT.